Sequencing of this T cell receptor (beta chain) was carried out in a study of T cell clonotyping in hematopoietic cell transplantation. The data were produced by immunoSEQ multiplex PCR, yet TCRdb's version contains in-frame clones alone and is incomplete. This sample has more than 10,000 clones; over 75% occur once, and the top ten carry over 0.95%. Study-level findings and limits: After transplant, recipient diversity fell while pathologically expanded clonotypes grew through day 180.

As to this clone: Its antigen is currently unknown.

The CDR3 has 15 amino acids. V shed 0 bases and J 2 bases; nucleotides not matched to a gene: 3. Germline V lookup: CDR1 MNHEY, CDR2 SVGAGI. This chain joins TRBV6-5 and TRBJ1-2; TRBD1 matches at 7 bases. Specimen: peripheral blood mononuclear cells. The TCR originated in a man aged 25-45 years in good health. Some clones in this sample may be carry-over from other donors' samples. CDR3 loop: CASSYSDRANYGYTF. The CDR3 nucleotides are TGTGCCAGCAGTTACTCCGACAGGGCGAACTATGGCTACACCTTC.